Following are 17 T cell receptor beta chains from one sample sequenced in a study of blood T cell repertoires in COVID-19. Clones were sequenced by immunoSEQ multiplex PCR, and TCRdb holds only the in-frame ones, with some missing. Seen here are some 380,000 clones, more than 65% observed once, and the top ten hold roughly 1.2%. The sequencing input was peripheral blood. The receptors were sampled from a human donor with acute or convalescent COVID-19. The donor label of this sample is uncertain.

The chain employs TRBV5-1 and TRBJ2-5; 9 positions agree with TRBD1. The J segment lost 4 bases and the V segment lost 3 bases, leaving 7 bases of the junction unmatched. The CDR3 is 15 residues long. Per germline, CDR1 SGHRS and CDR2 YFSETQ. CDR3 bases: TGCGCCAGCAGCTCGGACAGGGGAAGTTCAGAGACCCAGTACTTC. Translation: CASSSDRGSSETQYF.

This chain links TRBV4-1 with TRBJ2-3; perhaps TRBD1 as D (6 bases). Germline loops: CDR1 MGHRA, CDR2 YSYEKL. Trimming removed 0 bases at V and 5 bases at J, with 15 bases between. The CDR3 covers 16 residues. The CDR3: CASSQELQGTVDTQYF. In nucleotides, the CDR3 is TGCGCCAGCAGCCAAGAATTACAGGGTACGGTAGATACGCAGTATTTT.

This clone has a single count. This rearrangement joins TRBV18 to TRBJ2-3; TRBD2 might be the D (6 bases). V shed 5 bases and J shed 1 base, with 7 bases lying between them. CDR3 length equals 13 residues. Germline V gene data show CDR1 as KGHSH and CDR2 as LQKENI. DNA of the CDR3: TGTGCCAGCTCAGGGACTCGCACAGATACGCAGTATTTT. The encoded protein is CASSGTRTDTQYF. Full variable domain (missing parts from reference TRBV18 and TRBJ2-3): NAGVMQNPRHLVRRRGQEARLRCSPMKGHSHVYWYRQLPEEGLKFMVYLQKENIIDESGMPKERFSAEFPKEGPSILRIQQVVRGDSAAYFCASSGTRTDTQYFGPGTRLTVL.

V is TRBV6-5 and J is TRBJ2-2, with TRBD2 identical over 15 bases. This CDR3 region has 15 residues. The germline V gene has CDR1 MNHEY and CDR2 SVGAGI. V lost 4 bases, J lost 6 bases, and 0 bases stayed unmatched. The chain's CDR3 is CASSWTSGGAGELFF. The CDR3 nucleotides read TGTGCCAGCAGTTGGACTAGCGGGGGGGCCGGGGAGCTGTTTTTT.

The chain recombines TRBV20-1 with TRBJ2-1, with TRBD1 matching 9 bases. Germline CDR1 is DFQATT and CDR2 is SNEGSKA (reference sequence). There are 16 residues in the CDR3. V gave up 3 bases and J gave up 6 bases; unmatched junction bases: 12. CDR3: CSASFPPGQGVNEQFF. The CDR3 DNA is TGCAGTGCTAGTTTCCCACCGGGACAGGGAGTCAATGAGCAGTTCTTC.

The CDR3 DNA sequence: TGTGCCTGGAGTGTATTAGGAGGAGAAGAGCAGTACTTC. Protein product: CAWSVLGGEEQYF. The chain combines TRBV30 with TRBJ2-7, with a tentative D call TRBD2 (5 bases). CDR3 size: 13 residues. Trimming removed 0 bases at V and 7 bases at J, with 13 bases between. Germline V gives CDR1 GTSNPN, CDR2 SVGIG (reference sequence).

In DNA form, the CDR3 reads TGTGCCAGCAGCTTCCACAGTGCAGGGTACGAGCAGTACTTC. Its protein product is CASSFHSAGYEQYF. The chain carries TRBV5-5 and TRBJ2-7; the D gene is possibly TRBD1 (5 bases). The CDR3 loop spans 14 amino acids. With 2 bases removed from V and 4 bases from J, the gap between germline ends came to 13 bases. Germline CDR1 SGHKS, CDR2 YYEKEE (reference sequence).

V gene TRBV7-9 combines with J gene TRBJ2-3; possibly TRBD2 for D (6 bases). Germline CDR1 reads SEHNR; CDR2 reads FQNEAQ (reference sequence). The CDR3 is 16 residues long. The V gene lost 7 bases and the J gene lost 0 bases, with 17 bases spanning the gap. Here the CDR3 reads CASTPRDPSSTDTQYF. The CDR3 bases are TGTGCCAGCACCCCGCGGGACCCGTCTAGCACAGATACGCAGTATTTT.

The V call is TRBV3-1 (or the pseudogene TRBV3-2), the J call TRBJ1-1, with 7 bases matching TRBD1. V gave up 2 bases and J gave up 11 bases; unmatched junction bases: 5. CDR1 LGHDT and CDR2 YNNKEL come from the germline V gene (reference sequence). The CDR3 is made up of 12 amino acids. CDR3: CASSQSDRAAFF. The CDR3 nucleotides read TGTGCCAGCAGCCAATCTGACAGGGCGGCTTTCTTT.

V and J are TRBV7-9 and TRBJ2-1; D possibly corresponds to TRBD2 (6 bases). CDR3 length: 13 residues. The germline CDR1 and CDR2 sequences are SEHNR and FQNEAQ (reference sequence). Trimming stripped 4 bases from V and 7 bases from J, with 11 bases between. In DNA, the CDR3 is TGTGCCAGCAGCTCGCCGGAGGGAAATGAGCAGTTCTTC. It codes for CASSSPEGNEQFF.

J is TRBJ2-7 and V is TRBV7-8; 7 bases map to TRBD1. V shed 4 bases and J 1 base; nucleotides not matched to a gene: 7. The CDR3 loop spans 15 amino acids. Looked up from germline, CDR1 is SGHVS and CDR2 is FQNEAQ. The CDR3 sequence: CASSSIPGQSYEQYF. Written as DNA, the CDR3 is TGTGCCAGCAGCTCGATACCGGGACAGTCCTACGAGCAGTACTTC.

Written as DNA, the CDR3 is TGTGCCAGCAGCCCTCCAGGGGGGACCGGCGTCGATGGCTACACCTTC. Its translation is CASSPPGGTGVDGYTF. The chain couples TRBV7-2 to TRBJ1-2; 7 positions match TRBD1. CDR3 size: 16 residues. J gave up 6 bases and V 5 bases, and 15 bases lay outside the gene matches. Germline CDR1 and CDR2: SGHTA and FQGNSA.

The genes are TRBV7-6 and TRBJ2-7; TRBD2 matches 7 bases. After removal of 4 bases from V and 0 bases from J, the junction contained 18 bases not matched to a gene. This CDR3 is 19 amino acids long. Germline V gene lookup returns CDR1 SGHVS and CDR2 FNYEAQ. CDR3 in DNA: TGTGCCAGCAGCTCCGGTCTAGCGGAGGCTCCCGGGCGCTCCTACGAGCAGTACTTC. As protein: CASSSGLAEAPGRSYEQYF. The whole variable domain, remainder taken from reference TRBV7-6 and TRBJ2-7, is GAGVSQSPRYKVTKRGQDVALRCDPISGHVSLYWYRQALGQGPEFLTYFNYEAQQDKSGLPNDRFSAERPEGSISTLTIQRTEQRDSAMYRCASSSGLAEAPGRSYEQYFGPGTRLTVT.

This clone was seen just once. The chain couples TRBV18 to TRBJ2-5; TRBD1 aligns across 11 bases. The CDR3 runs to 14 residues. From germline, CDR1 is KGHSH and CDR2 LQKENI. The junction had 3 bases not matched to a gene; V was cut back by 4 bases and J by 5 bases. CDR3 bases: TGTGCCAGCTCACGACGGGACAGGGGGGAGACCCAGTACTTC. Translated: CASSRRDRGETQYF.

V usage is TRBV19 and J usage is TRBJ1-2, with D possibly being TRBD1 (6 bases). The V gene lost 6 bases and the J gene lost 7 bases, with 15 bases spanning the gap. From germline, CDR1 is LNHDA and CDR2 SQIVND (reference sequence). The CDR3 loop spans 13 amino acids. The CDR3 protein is CASSVRGGSGYTF. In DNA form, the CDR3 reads TGTGCCAGTAGCGTTAGGGGGGGCTCTGGCTACACCTTC.

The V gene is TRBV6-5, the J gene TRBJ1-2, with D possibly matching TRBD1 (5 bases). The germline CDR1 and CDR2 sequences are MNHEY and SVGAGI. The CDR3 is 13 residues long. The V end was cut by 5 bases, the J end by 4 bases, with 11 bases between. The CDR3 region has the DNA TGTGCCAGCAGTCAGACAGCGAGCTATGGCTACACCTTC. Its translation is CASSQTASYGYTF.

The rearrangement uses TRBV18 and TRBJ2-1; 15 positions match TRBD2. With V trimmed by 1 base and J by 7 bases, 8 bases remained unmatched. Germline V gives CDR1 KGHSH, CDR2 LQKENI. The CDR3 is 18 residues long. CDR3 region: CASSPLGLAGGRANEQFF. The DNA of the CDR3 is TGTGCCAGCTCACCACTCGGACTAGCGGGAGGGCGGGCTAATGAGCAGTTCTTC. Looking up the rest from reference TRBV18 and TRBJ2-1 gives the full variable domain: NAGVMQNPRHLVRRRGQEARLRCSPMKGHSHVYWYRQLPEEGLKFMVYLQKENIIDESGMPKERFSAEFPKEGPSILRIQQVVRGDSAAYFCASSPLGLAGGRANEQFFGPGTRLTVL.